The sequence of this T cell receptor (beta chain) was determined in a study of tumor-infiltrating lymphocytes in primary liver carcinoma. The CDR3 length is 18 residues. Trimming removed 6 bases at V and 0 bases at J, with 24 bases between. Total RNA (approximately 450 ng) served as template for TCR beta cDNA synthesis primed by a constant-region primer. Researchers made the TCR beta libraries by running three nested multiplex PCR rounds with slightly modified ARM-PCR. Use of TRBV1-TRBV30 forward primers with a C-beta reverse primer characterized the first two PCR rounds, which lasted roughly 9 cycles each. TCRdb fed the multiplex PCR reads into MiXCR, producing one record per CDR3 protein. The table includes around 330,000 distinct CDR3 sequences, more than 55% detected once. The authors took blood RNA from unsorted whole blood and also extracted germline DNA. Study-wide points: When set against blood, tumors had a significantly higher top-250-clone fraction (p = 0.039).

This clonotype appeared a single time. As yet, its antigen is unknown. The receptor was derived from a middle-aged man with primary liver carcinoma and hepatitis B virus infection. Sequences were obtained from peripheral blood. The rearrangement links TRBV12-3 or TRBV12-4 to TRBJ2-7; tentative D call: TRBD1 (5 bases). CDR3 loop: CASREIRSRQYSSYEQYF. As DNA, the CDR3 is TGTGCCAGCAGGGAGATCCGTTCTCGACAGTATAGCTCCTACGAGCAGTACTTC.